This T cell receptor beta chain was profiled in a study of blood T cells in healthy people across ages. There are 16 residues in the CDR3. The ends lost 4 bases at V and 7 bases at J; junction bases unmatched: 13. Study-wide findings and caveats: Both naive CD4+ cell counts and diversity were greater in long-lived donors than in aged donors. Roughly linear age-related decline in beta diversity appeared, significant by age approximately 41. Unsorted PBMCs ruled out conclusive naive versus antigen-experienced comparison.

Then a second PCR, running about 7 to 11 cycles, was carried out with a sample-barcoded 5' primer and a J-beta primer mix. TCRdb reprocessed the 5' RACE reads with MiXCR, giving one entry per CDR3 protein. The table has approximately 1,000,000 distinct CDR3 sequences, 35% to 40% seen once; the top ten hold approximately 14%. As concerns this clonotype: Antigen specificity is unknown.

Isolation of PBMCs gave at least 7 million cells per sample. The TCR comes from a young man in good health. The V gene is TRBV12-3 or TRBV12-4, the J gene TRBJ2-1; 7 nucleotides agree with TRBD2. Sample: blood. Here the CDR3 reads CASSSTASGMGNEQFF. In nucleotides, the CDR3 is TGTGCCAGCAGTTCGACCGCGAGCGGGATGGGAAATGAGCAGTTCTTC.